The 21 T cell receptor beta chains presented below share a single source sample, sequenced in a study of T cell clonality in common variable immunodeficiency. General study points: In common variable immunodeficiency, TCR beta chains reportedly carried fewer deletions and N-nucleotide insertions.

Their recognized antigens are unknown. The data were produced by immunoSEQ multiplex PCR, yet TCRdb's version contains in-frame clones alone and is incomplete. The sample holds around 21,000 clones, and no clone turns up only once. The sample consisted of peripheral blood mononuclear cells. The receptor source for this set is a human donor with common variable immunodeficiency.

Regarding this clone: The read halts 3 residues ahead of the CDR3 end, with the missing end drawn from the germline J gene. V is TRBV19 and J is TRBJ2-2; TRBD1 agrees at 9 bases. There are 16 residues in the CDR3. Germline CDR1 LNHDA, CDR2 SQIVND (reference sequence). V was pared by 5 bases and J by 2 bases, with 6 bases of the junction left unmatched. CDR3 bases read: TGTGCCAGTAGTCCCGACAGGGGGTTTAACACCGGGGAG. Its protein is CASSPDRGFNTGE. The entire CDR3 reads CASSPDRGFNTGELFF. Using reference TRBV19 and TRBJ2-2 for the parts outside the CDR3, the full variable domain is DGGITQSPKYLFRKEGQNVTLSCEQNLNHDAMYWYRQDPGQGLRLIYYSQIVNDFQKGDIAEGYSVSREKKESFPLTVTSAQKNPTAFYLCASSPDRGFNTGELFFGEGSRLTVL.

CDR3 sequence: CASSIFPGQKNIQYF. The sequenced part of the CDR3 DNA is TGTGCCAGTAGTATTTTCCCTGGACAGAAAAACATT. V gene TRBV19 combines with J gene TRBJ2-4, with a tentative D call TRBD1 (6 bases). Read sequence stops 3 residues before the CDR3 end, and the germline J gene provides the missing end. Trimming removed 3 bases at V and 4 bases at J, with 13 bases between. Germline V CDR1 and CDR2: LNHDA, SQIVND (reference sequence). This CDR3 comprises 15 residues.

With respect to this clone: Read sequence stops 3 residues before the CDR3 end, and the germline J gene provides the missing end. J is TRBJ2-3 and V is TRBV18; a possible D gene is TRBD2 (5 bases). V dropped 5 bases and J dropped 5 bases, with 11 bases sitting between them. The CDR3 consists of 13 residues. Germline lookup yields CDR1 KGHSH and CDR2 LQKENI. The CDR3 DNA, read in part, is TGTGCCAGCTCAAGAATCGAGGGAGATACG. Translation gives CASSRIEGDT. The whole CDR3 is CASSRIEGDTQYF.

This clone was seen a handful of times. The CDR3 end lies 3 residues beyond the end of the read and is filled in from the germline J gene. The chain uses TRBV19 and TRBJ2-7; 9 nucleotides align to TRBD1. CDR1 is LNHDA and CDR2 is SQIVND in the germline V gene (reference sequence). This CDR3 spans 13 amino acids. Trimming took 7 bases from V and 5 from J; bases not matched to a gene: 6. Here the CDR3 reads CASKLTGGNEQYF. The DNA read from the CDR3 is TGTGCCAGTAAGTTGACAGGGGGAAACGAG.

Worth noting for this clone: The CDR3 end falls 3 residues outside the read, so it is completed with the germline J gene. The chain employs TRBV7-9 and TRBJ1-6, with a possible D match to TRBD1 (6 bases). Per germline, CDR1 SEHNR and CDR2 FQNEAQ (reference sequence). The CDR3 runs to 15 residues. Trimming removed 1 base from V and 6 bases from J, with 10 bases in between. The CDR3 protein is CASSLEDSRNSPLHF. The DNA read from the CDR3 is TGTGCCAGCAGCTTAGAGGACAGTCGTAATTCACCC. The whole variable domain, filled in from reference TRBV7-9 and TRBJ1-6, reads DTGVSQNPRHKITKRGQNVTFRCDPISEHNRLYWYRQTLGQGPEFLTYFQNEAQLEKSRLLSDRFSAERPKGSFSTLEIQRTEQGDSAMYLCASSLEDSRNSPLHFGNGTRLTVT.

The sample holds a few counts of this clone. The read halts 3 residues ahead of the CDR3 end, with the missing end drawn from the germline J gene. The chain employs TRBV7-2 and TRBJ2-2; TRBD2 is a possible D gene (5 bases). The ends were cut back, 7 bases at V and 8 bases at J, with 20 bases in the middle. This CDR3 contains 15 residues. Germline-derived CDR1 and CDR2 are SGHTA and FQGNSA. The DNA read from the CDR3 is TGTGCCAGCACCCTTTCGAGGGTGGCCACGGGGGAG. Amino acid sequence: CASTLSRVATGE. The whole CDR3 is CASTLSRVATGELFF.

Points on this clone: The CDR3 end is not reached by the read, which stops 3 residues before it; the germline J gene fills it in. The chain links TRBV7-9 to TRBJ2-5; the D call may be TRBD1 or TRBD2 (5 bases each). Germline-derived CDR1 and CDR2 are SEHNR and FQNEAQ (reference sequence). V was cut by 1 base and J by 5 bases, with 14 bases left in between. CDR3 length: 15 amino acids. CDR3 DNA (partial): TGTGCCAGCAGCTTAGAGCAGGGAGCGCTGGAGACC. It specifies CASSLEQGALET. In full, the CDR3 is CASSLEQGALETQYF. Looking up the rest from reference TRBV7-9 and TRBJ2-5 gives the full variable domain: DTGVSQNPRHKITKRGQNVTFRCDPISEHNRLYWYRQTLGQGPEFLTYFQNEAQLEKSRLLSDRFSAERPKGSFSTLEIQRTEQGDSAMYLCASSLEQGALETQYFGPGTRLLVL.

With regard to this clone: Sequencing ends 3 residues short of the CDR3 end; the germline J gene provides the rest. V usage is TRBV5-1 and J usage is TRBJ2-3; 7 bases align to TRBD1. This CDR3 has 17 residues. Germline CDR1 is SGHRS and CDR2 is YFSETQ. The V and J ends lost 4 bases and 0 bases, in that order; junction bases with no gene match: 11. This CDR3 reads CASSTPGQDASTDTQYF. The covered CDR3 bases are TGCGCCAGCAGCACACCTGGACAGGACGCTAGCACAGATACG.

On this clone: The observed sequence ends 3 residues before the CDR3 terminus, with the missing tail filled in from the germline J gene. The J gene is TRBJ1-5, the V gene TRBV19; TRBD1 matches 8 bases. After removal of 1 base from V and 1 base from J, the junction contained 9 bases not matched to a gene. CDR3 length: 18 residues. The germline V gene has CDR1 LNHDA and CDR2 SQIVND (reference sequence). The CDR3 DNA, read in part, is TGTGCCAGTAGTATAGGACAGGGGATAGGTAACAGCAATCAGCCC. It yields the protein CASSIGQGIGNSNQP. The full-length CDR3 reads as CASSIGQGIGNSNQPQHF.

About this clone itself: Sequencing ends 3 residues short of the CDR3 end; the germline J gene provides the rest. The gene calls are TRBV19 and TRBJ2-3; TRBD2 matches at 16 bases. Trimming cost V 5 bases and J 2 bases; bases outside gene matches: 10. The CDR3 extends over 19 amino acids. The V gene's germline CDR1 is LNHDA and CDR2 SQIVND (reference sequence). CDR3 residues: CASSGLPGLAGGPTDTQYF. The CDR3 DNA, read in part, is TGTGCCAGTAGTGGACTCCCGGGACTAGCGGGAGGGCCCACAGATACG.

The CDR3 loop is CASAPLMSSYNEQFF. The sequenced CDR3 bases are TGTGCCAGTGCCCCCCTAATGAGCTCCTACAATGAG. The chain links TRBV19 to TRBJ2-1; D is uncertain. The read ends 3 residues shy of where the CDR3 ends; the end is completed using the germline J gene. Germline CDR1 reads LNHDA; CDR2 reads SQIVND (reference sequence). V was clipped by 8 bases and J by 0 bases, with 14 bases between them. This CDR3 has 15 amino acids.

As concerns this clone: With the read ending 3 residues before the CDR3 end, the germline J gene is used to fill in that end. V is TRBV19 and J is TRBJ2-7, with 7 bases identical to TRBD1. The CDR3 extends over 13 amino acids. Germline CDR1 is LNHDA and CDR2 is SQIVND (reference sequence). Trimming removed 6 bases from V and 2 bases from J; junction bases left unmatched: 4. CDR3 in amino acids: CASSYRGPYEQYF. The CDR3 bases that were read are TGTGCCAGTAGCTACAGGGGACCCTACGAG.

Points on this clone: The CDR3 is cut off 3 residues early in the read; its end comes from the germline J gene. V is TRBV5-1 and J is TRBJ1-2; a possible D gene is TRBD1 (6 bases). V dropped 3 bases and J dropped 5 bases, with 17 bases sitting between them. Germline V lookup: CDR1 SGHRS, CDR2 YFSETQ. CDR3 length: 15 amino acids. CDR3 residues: CASSSGQSGPYGYTF. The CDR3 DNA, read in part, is TGCGCCAGCAGCTCAGGACAGTCCGGGCCTTATGGC.

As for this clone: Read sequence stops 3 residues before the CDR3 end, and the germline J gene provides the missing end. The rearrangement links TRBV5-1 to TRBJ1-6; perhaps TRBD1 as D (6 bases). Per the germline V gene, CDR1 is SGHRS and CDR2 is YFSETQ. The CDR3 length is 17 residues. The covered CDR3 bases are TGCGCCAGCAGCCCTCCCACTACAGGGTTGTCTGGTACAGCC. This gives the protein CASSPPTTGLSGTA. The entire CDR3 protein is CASSPPTTGLSGTALHF. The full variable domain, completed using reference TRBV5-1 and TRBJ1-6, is KAGVTQTPRYLIKTRGQQVTLSCSPISGHRSVSWYQQTPGQGLQFLFEYFSETQRNKGNFPGRFSGRQFSNSRSEMNVSTLELGDSALYLCASSPPTTGLSGTALHFGNGTRLTVT.

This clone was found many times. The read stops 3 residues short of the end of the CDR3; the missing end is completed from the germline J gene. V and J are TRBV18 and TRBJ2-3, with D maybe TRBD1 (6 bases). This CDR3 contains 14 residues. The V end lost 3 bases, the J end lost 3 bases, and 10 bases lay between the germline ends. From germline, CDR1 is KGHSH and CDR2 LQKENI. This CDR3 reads CASSPIRGTDTQYF. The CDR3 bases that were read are TGTGCCAGCTCACCGATCAGGGGAACAGATACG.

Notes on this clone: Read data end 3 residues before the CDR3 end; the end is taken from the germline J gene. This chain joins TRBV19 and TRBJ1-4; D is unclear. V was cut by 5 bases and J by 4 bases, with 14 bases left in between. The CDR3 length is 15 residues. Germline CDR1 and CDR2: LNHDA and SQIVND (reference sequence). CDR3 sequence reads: CASSPARKGNEKLFF. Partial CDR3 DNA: TGTGCCAGTAGTCCCGCCCGGAAGGGTAATGAAAAA.

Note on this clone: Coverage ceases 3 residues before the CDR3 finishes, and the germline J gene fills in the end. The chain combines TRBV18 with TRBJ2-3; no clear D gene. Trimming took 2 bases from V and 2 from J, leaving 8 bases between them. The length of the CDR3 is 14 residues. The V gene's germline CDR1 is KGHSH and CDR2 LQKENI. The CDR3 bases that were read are TGTGCCAGCTCACCAGTGTCCAACACAGATACG. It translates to CASSPVSNTDT. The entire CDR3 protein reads CASSPVSNTDTQYF.

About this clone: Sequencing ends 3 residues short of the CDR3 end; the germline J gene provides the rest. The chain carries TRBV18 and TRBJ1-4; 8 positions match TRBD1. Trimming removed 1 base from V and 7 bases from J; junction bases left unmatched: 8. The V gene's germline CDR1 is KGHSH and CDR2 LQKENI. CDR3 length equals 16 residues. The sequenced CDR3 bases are TGTGCCAGCTCACCACAGTCAGGGGGCGTCGGTGAAAAA. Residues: CASSPQSGGVGEK. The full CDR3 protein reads CASSPQSGGVGEKLFF.

The part of the CDR3 DNA that was read is TGTGCCAGTAGACCACTTCAATACGACGGGTACTATGGC. This translates into CASRPLQYDGYYG. The full-length CDR3 reads as CASRPLQYDGYYGYTF. The chain combines TRBV19 with TRBJ1-2; no definite D call. The read terminates 3 residues ahead of where the CDR3 ends, so the germline J gene completes it. Germline V gene lookup returns CDR1 LNHDA and CDR2 SQIVND (reference sequence). Trimming pared 6 bases from V and 3 bases from J, leaving 20 bases between. The CDR3 extends over 16 amino acids.

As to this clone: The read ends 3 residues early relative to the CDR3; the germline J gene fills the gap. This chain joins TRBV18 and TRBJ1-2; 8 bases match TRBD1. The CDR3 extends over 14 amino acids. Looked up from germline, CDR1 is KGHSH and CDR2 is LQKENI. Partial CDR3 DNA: TGTGCCAGCTCACCAGACAGGGGAGGTGATAGC. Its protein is CASSPDRGGDS. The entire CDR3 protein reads CASSPDRGGDSYTF.

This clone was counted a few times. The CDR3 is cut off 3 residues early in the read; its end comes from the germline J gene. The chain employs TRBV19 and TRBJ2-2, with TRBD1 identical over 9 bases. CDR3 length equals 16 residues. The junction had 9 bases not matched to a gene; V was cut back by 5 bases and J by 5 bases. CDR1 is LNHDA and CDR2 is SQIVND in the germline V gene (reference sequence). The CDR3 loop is CASSPPRTGATGELFF. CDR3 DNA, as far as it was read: TGTGCCAGTAGTCCTCCCCGGACAGGGGCAACCGGGGAG.